The 23 T cell receptor beta chains reported below all come from one sample, sequenced in a study of T-cell reconstitution after alpha-beta-depleted transplantation in children. For TCRbeta, the library was prepared with unique molecular identifiers. TCRdb re-called the PCR reads through MiXCR, storing one row per CDR3 protein. The profile shows 600,000 to 700,000 distinct CDR3 sequences, under 15% of them singletons. The sample in question was PBMCs, obtained before TCRalphabeta/CD19-depleted stem cell transplant. These receptors were taken from a girl aged 2-10 years with congenital amegakaryocytic thrombocytopenia, due to receive a stem cell transplant.

This clonotype was counted many times. This rearrangement joins TRBV12-3 or TRBV12-4 to TRBJ1-5, with no clear D. The CDR3 loop spans 15 amino acids. V gave up 6 bases and J gave up 9 bases, with 21 bases separating them. CDR3 nucleotide sequence: TGTGCCAGCAGACCAGCCTTCGCCGTTAATACGCCCCAGCATTTT. It specifies CASRPAFAVNTPQHF.

This clonotype was detected many times. V usage is TRBV5-1 and J usage is TRBJ2-1; 7 bases match TRBD2. The CDR3 is made up of 16 amino acids. J was trimmed by 4 bases and V by 2 bases; bases with no gene match: 9. Germline CDR1 SGHRS, CDR2 YFSETQ. The CDR3 spells CASSFFPSGQYNEQFF. The CDR3 DNA reads TGCGCCAGCAGCTTCTTTCCTAGCGGTCAGTACAATGAGCAGTTCTTC. Using reference TRBV5-1 and TRBJ2-1 for the parts outside the CDR3, the full variable domain is KAGVTQTPRYLIKTRGQQVTLSCSPISGHRSVSWYQQTPGQGLQFLFEYFSETQRNKGNFPGRFSGRQFSNSRSEMNVSTLELGDSALYLCASSFFPSGQYNEQFFGPGTRLTVL.

The chain couples TRBV30 to TRBJ2-7, with D possibly matching TRBD1 (6 bases). CDR3 size: 14 residues. From germline, CDR1 is GTSNPN and CDR2 SVGIG (reference sequence). Trimming took 0 bases from V and 3 from J, leaving 12 bases between them. The CDR3 DNA is TGTGCCTGGAGTGTACAAGGGGGAATCTACGAGCAGTACTTC. Amino acid sequence: CAWSVQGGIYEQYF.

This sequence joins TRBV20-1 and TRBJ2-5; weak D call: TRBD1 (6 bases). Germline V lookup: CDR1 DFQATT, CDR2 SNEGSKA (reference sequence). Trimming shortened V by 6 bases and J by 1 base, and 18 bases separated the two germline ends. The CDR3 has 15 residues. CDR3 region: CSALTRTGIQETQYF. CDR3 bases: TGCAGTGCATTAACAAGAACAGGGATCCAAGAGACCCAGTACTTC.

CDR3: CASSFTPGTGNSPLHF. In DNA, the CDR3 is TGCGCCAGCAGCTTCACCCCCGGGACAGGCAACTCACCCCTCCACTTT. The chain couples TRBV5-1 to TRBJ1-6, with TRBD1 matching 8 bases. Germline assignment: CDR1 SGHRS and CDR2 YFSETQ. J lost 10 bases, V lost 2 bases, and 11 bases had no gene match. This CDR3 contains 16 residues.

This chain links TRBV7-9 with TRBJ1-1; the D is unclear. The V gene's germline CDR1 is SEHNR and CDR2 FQNEAQ (reference sequence). Trimming cost V 5 bases and J 1 base, with 20 bases left between them. This CDR3 has 17 residues. CDR3 protein: CASSLRDMQLPNTEAFF. The DNA of the CDR3 is TGTGCCAGCAGCCTCCGAGACATGCAATTACCGAACACTGAAGCTTTCTTT.

This chain links TRBV5-1 with TRBJ2-7; the match to TRBD2 covers 7 bases. Trimming removed 4 bases from V and 3 bases from J; junction bases left unmatched: 7. The CDR3 is 14 amino acids. Germline lookup yields CDR1 SGHRS and CDR2 YFSETQ. The CDR3 is CASSTGTINYEQYF. The CDR3 nucleotides are TGCGCCAGCAGCACGGGGACTATTAACTACGAGCAGTACTTC. Together with reference TRBV5-1 and TRBJ2-7, the CDR3 gives the full variable domain: KAGVTQTPRYLIKTRGQQVTLSCSPISGHRSVSWYQQTPGQGLQFLFEYFSETQRNKGNFPGRFSGRQFSNSRSEMNVSTLELGDSALYLCASSTGTINYEQYFGPGTRLTVT.

This clonotype was counted between two and nine times. The V call is TRBV7-3, the J call TRBJ2-3, with D tentatively TRBD1 or TRBD2 (5 bases each). This CDR3 is 15 amino acids long. V lost 2 bases to trimming and J lost 4 bases, with 13 bases between them. CDR1 SGHTA and CDR2 FQGTGA come from the germline V gene. CDR3 amino acids: CASSLGTLVADTQYF. CDR3 coding DNA: TGTGCCAGCAGCTTAGGGACGCTGGTCGCAGATACGCAGTATTTT.

V gene TRBV7-9 combines with J gene TRBJ2-7; D gene uncertain. Trimming left V 7 bases short and J 3 bases short, with 13 bases between. Germline V gene lookup returns CDR1 SEHNR and CDR2 FQNEAQ (reference sequence). The CDR3 contains 13 residues. The CDR3 reads CASKSTENYEQYF. The CDR3 region has the DNA TGTGCCAGCAAATCGACCGAAAACTACGAGCAGTACTTC.

This clonotype was recorded at least ten times. The rearrangement joins TRBV4-2 to TRBJ2-2, with TRBD2 matching 11 bases. Looked up from germline, CDR1 is LGHNA and CDR2 is YNFKEQ. This CDR3 is 16 amino acids long. V shed 0 bases, J shed 6 bases, and the junction held 3 bases outside the gene matches. The CDR3 DNA reads as TGTGCCAGCAGCCAAGATGTAGCGGGAGGGCCCGGGGAGCTGTTTTTT. This translates into CASSQDVAGGPGELFF.

This chain uses TRBV7-9 with TRBJ2-7, with D possibly matching TRBD2 (5 bases). CDR3 length: 15 amino acids. V shed 2 bases and J shed 6 bases, with 17 bases lying between them. Germline values: CDR1 SEHNR, CDR2 FQNEAQ (reference sequence). The CDR3 nucleotides are TGTGCCAGCAGCTTAACCCCTGGTGGGAGTAGCGAGCAGTACTTC. It specifies CASSLTPGGSSEQYF. The whole variable domain, remainder taken from reference TRBV7-9 and TRBJ2-7, is DTGVSQNPRHKITKRGQNVTFRCDPISEHNRLYWYRQTLGQGPEFLTYFQNEAQLEKSRLLSDRFSAERPKGSFSTLEIQRTEQGDSAMYLCASSLTPGGSSEQYFGPGTRLTVT.

CDR3 protein: CASEPQDGYTF. CDR3 bases: TGTGCCAGCGAACCCCAGGATGGCTACACCTTC. V and J are TRBV7-2 and TRBJ1-2, with D unresolved. V shed 8 bases and J shed 6 bases, with 10 bases lying between them. The germline V gene encodes CDR1 SGHTA and CDR2 FQGNSA. The CDR3 runs 11 residues.

Comments on this clonotype: This may come from a read error, since a much larger clone is one base off. V and J are TRBV29-1 and TRBJ2-7; 10 positions agree with TRBD1. Germline CDR1 is SQVTM and CDR2 is ANQGSEA. V lost 6 bases to trimming and J lost 5 bases; unmatched junction nucleotides: 10. The CDR3 has 14 residues. The chain's CDR3 is CSVKGQGLYDEQYF. The CDR3 DNA follows: TGCAGCGTGAAGGGACAGGGGCTATACGACGAGCAGTACTTC.

This clonotype was found many times. CDR3 DNA sequence: TGCAGTGCTAGAGACCCAGGACAGGATTTCATAGCGGAGCTATACAATGAGCAGTTCTTC. Residues: CSARDPGQDFIAELYNEQFF. This chain connects TRBV20-1 to TRBJ2-1, with D tentatively TRBD1 (7 bases). This CDR3 has 20 amino acids. Germline CDR1 and CDR2: DFQATT and SNEGSKA (reference sequence). V was cut by 0 bases and J by 4 bases, with 28 bases left in between.

The rearrangement uses TRBV5-1 and TRBJ2-5, with a tentative D call TRBD1 (5 bases). V gave up 4 bases and J gave up 0 bases, with 13 bases separating them. The CDR3 has 15 amino acids. The germline CDR1 and CDR2 sequences are SGHRS and YFSETQ. The CDR3 nucleotides are TGCGCCAGCAGCCGGAGAACAGGAGACCAAGAGACCCAGTACTTC. Residues: CASSRRTGDQETQYF.

This clonotype was picked up many times. The CDR3 coding sequence is TGTGCCAGCAGCTTATTAGGGGACGGCGAGCAGTACTTC. Protein sequence: CASSLLGDGEQYF. The V gene is TRBV7-3, the J gene TRBJ2-7, with D possibly called TRBD1 or TRBD2 (5 bases each). The CDR3 totals 13 residues. Per germline, CDR1 SGHTA and CDR2 FQGTGA. The V gene lost 2 bases and the J gene lost 6 bases, with 11 bases spanning the gap.

The chain has TRBV4-1 and TRBJ2-7; D is possibly TRBD2 (6 bases). V lost 3 bases and J lost 2, with 11 bases in between. Germline CDR1 and CDR2: MGHRA and YSYEKL. The CDR3 has 14 residues. The CDR3 spells CASSHPGGAYEQYF. CDR3 in DNA: TGCGCCAGCAGCCATCCCGGGGGAGCCTACGAGCAGTACTTC.

This clonotype was detected many times. This chain links TRBV5-1 with TRBJ2-1; 8 positions match TRBD2. There are 16 residues in the CDR3. The V gene end was trimmed by 0 bases and the J gene end by 4 bases; junction bases not matched to a gene: 6. CDR1 and CDR2 from the germline V gene are SGHRS and YFSETQ. This CDR3 is CASSLEFSGAYNEQFF. The CDR3 DNA is TGCGCCAGCAGCTTGGAATTTAGCGGGGCTTACAATGAGCAGTTCTTC.

This clonotype occurred many times. The chain couples TRBV4-1 to TRBJ2-7; D is undetermined. The germline V and J ends were trimmed by 2 bases and 0 bases, with 14 bases remaining between them. There are 16 residues in the CDR3. CDR1 is MGHRA, CDR2 YSYEKL, per germline. The CDR3 here is CASSQSSRSSSYEQYF. Here the CDR3 DNA reads TGCGCCAGCAGCCAATCTTCGCGCTCTAGCTCCTACGAGCAGTACTTC.

This clonotype was counted between two and nine times. The chain couples TRBV7-8 to TRBJ2-5, with D possibly matching TRBD1 (5 bases). The V and J ends lost 5 bases and 9 bases respectively, with 10 bases between them. The CDR3 loop spans 11 amino acids. Germline V lookup: CDR1 SGHVS, CDR2 FQNEAQ. CDR3 sequence (DNA): TGTGCCAGCAGCGCAAAACAGGCCCAGTACTTC. Encoded protein: CASSAKQAQYF.

This clonotype was seen a single time. V gene TRBV9 combines with J gene TRBJ2-7; D is undetermined. The V gene lost 4 bases and the J gene lost 7 bases, with 12 bases spanning the gap. Per the germline V gene, CDR1 is SGDLS and CDR2 is YYNGEE. The CDR3 contains 12 residues. CDR3 bases: TGTGCCAGCAGCCCAACCTCTAGAGAGCAGTACTTC. Its protein product is CASSPTSREQYF.

The genes are TRBV12-3 or TRBV12-4 and TRBJ2-1; D might be TRBD2 (6 bases). Trimming removed 2 bases at V and 9 bases at J, with 17 bases between. This CDR3 is 15 amino acids long. The CDR3 is CASSLRGRSIGEQFF. Here the CDR3 DNA reads TGTGCCAGCAGTTTACGAGGGAGGTCCATCGGTGAGCAGTTCTTC.

This chain joins TRBV5-1 and TRBJ2-7; D is undetermined. Germline V gene lookup returns CDR1 SGHRS and CDR2 YFSETQ. V was pared by 1 base and J by 6 bases, with 14 bases between. The CDR3 covers 14 residues. This CDR3 reads CASSLILGPGEQYF. The CDR3 nucleotides read TGCGCCAGCAGCTTGATTTTAGGTCCTGGCGAGCAGTACTTC.